This TCR beta chain was sequenced for a study of Graves' ophthalmopathy and Graves' hyperthyroidism. The germline CDR1 and CDR2 sequences are SQVTM and ANQGSEA. Trimming cost V 8 bases and J 2 bases, with 9 bases left between them. The CDR3 runs 11 residues. Investigators amplified TCR beta CDR3 regions from RNA transcripts. A first-round RT-PCR used HTBI primers, followed by a second-round multiplex PCR. One entry per CDR3 protein results from TCRdb running MiXCR on the multiplex PCR reads. The sample records about 550,000 distinct CDR3 sequences, less than 40% being singletons. With regard to this clonotype: Its antigen is undetermined.

Regarding the study as a whole: At 65% to 71% sensitivity and 72.22% specificity, the model predicted progression of the ophthalmopathy. A model built from 13 signatures distinguished ophthalmopathy from stable hyperthyroidism with approximately 89% sensitivity and approximately 81% specificity.

Sequencing was carried out using peripheral blood or thyroid tissue (not recorded which). This receptor was taken from an adult man with Graves' hyperthyroidism. The rearrangement links TRBV29-1 to TRBJ2-5; D gene uncertain. The CDR3 DNA follows: TGCAGCTGGGGTGGACAAGAGACCCAGTACTTC. Its translation: CSWGGQETQYF.